A selection of T cell receptor beta chains follows, all from one sample in a study of CXCR3-negative and CXCR3-positive naive CD8 T cells. TCRdb re-called the 5' RACE reads; every CDR3 protein appears as one record, without DNA. The sample data list roughly 60,000 distinct CDR3 sequences. Sample: naive CXCR3+ CD8+ T cells from blood. Receptors originate from a human donor in good health. Some clones in this sample may be carry-over from other donors' samples. Each CDR3 is given with its conserved first and last residue. Each record gives: V gene, J gene, CDR3 protein.

TRBV27,TRBJ1-4,CASSKATNEKLFF
TRBV19,TRBJ2-7,CASSTPRRTGESYEQYF
TRBV29-1,TRBJ2-2,CSVSGTGELFF
TRBV12-3/TRBV12-4,TRBJ2-7,CASSLNSYYEQYF
TRBV7-3,TRBJ2-2,CASSVRGGREHRGAVF
TRBV29-1,TRBJ2-7,CSVVEQDLSYEQYF
TRBV7-6,TRBJ2-7,CASSLQGEFYGEQYF
TRBV4-2,TRBJ1-2,CASSQDHSGGYGYTF
TRBV4-3,TRBJ2-1,CASSQDAGASYNEQFF
TRBV15,TRBJ2-7,CATSRDRAGGHNEQYF
TRBV5-4,TRBJ2-1,CAMPIRPGGQEQFF
TRBV7-2,TRBJ2-7,CASSLPHSYEQYF
TRBV6-6,TRBJ2-3,CASSYAGPGTDTQYF
TRBV6-5,TRBJ2-3,CASSSRWASTDTQYF
TRBV7-8,TRBJ2-3,CASSLVGVDTQYF
TRBV4-3,TRBJ2-7,CASSQSGLPSYEQYF
TRBV12-3/TRBV12-4,TRBJ2-7,CASSLTAFLSYEQYF
TRBV23-1,TRBJ2-7,CASRLLDNVQYF
TRBV2,TRBJ2-5,CASSEALLGPGETQYF
TRBV6-1,TRBJ1-2,CASSEAAEGLGYTF
TRBV20-1,TRBJ1-1,CSAYPRGEPLPGTEASF
TRBV7-9,TRBJ1-2,CASSSPGQGSGYTF
TRBV28,TRBJ2-5,CASSPEGLAAEETQYF
TRBV7-2,TRBJ2-1,CASTETSGGDNEQFF
TRBV20-1,TRBJ2-3,CSARGQWTSGEITDTQYF
TRBV12-3/TRBV12-4,TRBJ1-1,CASSSSLIRTEAFF
TRBV7-9,TRBJ2-3,CAGRGTVYSTDTQYF